The text below deals with one T cell receptor beta chain. The data were taken from a study of blood T cell repertoires in COVID-19. About the research overall: Acute and convalescent COVID-19 specimens originated in the United States, Italy and Spain.

The CDR3 loop spans 14 amino acids. The germline V gene encodes CDR1 LNHDA and CDR2 SQIVND (reference sequence). The V and J ends lost 8 bases and 4 bases, in that order; junction bases with no gene match: 9. Data came from immunoSEQ multiplex PCR; TCRdb stores just in-frame clones and leaves some out. The sample holds approximately 25,000 clones, over 60% seen once. The chain recombines TRBV19 with TRBJ2-7; 9 bases are shared with TRBD1. The specimen was peripheral blood. The receptor was derived from an elderly woman with acute or convalescent COVID-19. In DNA form, the CDR3 reads TGTGCCAGTCGAGCCCCCGGGACAGGGTACGAGCAGTACTTC. Translation: CASRAPGTGYEQYF.